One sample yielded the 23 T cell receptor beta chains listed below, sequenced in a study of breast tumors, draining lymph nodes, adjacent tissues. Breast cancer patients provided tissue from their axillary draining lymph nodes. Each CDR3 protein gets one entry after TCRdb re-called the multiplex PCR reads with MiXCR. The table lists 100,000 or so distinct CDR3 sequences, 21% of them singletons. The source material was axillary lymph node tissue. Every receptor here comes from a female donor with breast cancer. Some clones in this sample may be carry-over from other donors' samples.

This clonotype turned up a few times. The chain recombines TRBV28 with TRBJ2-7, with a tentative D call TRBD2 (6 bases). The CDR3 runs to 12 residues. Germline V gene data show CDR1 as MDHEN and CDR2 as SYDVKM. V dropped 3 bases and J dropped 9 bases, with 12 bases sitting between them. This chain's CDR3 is CASSFGTLGQYF. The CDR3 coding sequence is TGTGCCAGCAGTTTCGGGACTCTCGGGCAGTACTTC.

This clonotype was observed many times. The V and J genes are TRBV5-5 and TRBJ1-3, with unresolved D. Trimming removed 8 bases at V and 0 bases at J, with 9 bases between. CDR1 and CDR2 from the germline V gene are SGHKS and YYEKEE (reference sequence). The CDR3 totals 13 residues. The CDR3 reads CASLKSSGNTIYF. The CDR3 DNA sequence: TGTGCCAGTCTGAAAAGCTCTGGAAACACCATATATTTT.

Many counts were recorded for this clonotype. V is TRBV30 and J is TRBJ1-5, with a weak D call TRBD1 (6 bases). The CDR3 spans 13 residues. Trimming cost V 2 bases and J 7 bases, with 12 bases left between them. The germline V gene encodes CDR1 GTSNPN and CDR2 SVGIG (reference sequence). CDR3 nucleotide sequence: TGTGCCTGGAGTTCAGGGGCCGGGCAGCCCCAGCATTTT. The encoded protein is CAWSSGAGQPQHF. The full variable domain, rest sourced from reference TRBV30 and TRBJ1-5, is SQTIHQWPATLVQPVGSPLSLECTVEGTSNPNLYWYRQAAGRGLQLLFYSVGIGQISSEVPQNLSASRPQDRQFILSSKKLLLSDSGFYLCAWSSGAGQPQHFGDGTRLSIL.

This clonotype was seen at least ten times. The CDR3 DNA is TGTGCCAGCAGCAAGGGGGGGGCACGAGAGACCCAGTACTTC. This gives the protein CASSKGGARETQYF. V usage is TRBV7-9 and J usage is TRBJ2-5; possible D gene TRBD2, 7 bases. There are 14 residues in the CDR3. The ends were cut back, 5 bases at V and 4 bases at J, with 14 bases in the middle. Per the germline V gene, CDR1 is SEHNR and CDR2 is FQNEAQ (reference sequence).

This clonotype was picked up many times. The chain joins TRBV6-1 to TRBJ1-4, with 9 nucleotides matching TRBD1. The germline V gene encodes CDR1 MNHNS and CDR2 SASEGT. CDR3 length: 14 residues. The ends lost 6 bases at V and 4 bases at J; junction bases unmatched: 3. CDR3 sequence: CASRQDRGNEKLFF. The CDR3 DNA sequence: TGTGCCAGCAGGCAGGACAGGGGTAATGAAAAACTGTTTTTT.

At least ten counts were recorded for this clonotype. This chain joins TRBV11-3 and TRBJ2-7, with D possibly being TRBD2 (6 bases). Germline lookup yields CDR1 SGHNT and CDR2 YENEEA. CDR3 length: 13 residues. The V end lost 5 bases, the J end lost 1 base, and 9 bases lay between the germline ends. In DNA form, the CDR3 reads TGTGCCAGCAGCCCCGGGGGTTCCTACGAGCAGTACTTC. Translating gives CASSPGGSYEQYF.

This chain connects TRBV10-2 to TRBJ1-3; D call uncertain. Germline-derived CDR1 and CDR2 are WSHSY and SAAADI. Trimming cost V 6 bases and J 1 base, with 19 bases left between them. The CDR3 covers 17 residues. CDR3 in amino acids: CASSPSGRQLSGNTIYF. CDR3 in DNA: TGCGCCAGCAGCCCATCCGGACGGCAACTTTCTGGAAACACCATATATTTT.

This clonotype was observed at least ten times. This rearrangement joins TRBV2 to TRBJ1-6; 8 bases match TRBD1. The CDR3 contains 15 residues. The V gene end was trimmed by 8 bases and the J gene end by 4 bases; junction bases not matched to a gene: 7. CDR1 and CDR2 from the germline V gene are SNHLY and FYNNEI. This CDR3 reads CASHPDRAYNSPLHF. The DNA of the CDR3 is TGTGCCAGCCACCCGGACAGGGCGTATAATTCACCCCTCCACTTT.

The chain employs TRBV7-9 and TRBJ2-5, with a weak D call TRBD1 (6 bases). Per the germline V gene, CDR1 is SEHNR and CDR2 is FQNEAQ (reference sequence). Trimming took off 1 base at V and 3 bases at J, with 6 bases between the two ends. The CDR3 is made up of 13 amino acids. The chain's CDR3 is CASSLGQEETQYF. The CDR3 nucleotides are TGTGCCAGCAGCTTAGGACAGGAAGAGACCCAGTACTTC.

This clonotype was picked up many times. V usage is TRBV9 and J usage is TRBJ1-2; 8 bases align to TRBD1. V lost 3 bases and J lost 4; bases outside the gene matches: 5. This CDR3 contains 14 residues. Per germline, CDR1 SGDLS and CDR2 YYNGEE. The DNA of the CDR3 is TGTGCCAGCAGCGGACAGGGACAGGTCTATGGCTACACCTTC. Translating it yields CASSGQGQVYGYTF.

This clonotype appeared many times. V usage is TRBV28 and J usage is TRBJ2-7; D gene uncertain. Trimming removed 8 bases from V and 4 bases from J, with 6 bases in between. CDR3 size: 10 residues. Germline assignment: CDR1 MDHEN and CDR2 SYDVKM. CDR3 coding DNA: TGTGCCAGCGCCCGTTACGAGCAGTACTTC. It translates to CASARYEQYF.

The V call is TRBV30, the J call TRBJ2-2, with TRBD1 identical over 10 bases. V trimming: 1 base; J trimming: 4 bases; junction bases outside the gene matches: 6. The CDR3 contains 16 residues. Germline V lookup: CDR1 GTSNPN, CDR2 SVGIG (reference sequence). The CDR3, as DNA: TGTGCCTGGAGTGGCGTCGGGACAGGGGTCACCGGGGAGCTGTTTTTT. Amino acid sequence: CAWSGVGTGVTGELFF. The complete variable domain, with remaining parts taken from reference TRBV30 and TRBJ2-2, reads SQTIHQWPATLVQPVGSPLSLECTVEGTSNPNLYWYRQAAGRGLQLLFYSVGIGQISSEVPQNLSASRPQDRQFILSSKKLLLSDSGFYLCAWSGVGTGVTGELFFGEGSRLTVL.

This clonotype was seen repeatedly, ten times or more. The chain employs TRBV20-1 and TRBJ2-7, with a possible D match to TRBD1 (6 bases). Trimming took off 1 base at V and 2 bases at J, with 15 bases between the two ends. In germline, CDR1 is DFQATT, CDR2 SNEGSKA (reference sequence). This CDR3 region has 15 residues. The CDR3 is CSARGVLDSTYEQYF. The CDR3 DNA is TGCAGTGCTAGAGGCGTCCTGGACAGTACCTACGAGCAGTACTTC.

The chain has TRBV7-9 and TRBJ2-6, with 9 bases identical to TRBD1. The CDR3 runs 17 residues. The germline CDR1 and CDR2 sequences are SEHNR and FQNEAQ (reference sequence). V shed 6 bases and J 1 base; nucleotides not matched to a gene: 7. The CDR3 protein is CASSSRDRESGANVLTF. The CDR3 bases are TGTGCCAGCAGTTCCCGGGACAGGGAGTCTGGGGCCAACGTCCTGACTTTC.

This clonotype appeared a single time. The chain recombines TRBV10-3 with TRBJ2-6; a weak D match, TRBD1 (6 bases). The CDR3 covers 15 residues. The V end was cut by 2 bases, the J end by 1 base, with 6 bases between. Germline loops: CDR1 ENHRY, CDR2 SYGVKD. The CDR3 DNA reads TGTGCCATCAGTGAGCAGGGGTCTGGGGCCAACGTCCTGACTTTC. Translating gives CAISEQGSGANVLTF.

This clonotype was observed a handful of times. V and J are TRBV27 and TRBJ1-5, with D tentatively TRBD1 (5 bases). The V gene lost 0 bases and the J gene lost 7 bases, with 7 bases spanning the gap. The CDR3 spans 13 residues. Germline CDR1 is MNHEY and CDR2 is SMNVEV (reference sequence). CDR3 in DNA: TGTGCCAGCAGTTTATCCCAGGGCCAGCCCCAGCATTTT. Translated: CASSLSQGQPQHF.

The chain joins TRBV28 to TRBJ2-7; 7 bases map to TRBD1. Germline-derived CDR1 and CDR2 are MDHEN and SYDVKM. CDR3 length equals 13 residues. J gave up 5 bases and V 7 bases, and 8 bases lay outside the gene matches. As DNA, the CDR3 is TGTGCCAGCAAAACAGGGGCAGTCCACGAGCAGTACTTC. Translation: CASKTGAVHEQYF.

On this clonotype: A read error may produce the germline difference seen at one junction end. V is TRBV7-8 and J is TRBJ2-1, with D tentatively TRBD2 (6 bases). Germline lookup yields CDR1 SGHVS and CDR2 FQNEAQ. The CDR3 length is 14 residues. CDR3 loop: CASTAITSTNEQSF. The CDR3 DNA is TGTGCCAGCACCGCGATCACTAGCACCAATGAGCAGTCCTTC.

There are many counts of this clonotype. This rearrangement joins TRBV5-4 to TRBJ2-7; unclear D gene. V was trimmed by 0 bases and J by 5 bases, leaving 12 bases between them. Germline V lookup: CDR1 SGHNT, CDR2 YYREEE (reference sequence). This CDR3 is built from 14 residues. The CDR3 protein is CASSLEATSNEQYF. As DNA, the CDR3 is TGTGCCAGCAGCTTGGAGGCGACTTCGAACGAGCAGTACTTC.

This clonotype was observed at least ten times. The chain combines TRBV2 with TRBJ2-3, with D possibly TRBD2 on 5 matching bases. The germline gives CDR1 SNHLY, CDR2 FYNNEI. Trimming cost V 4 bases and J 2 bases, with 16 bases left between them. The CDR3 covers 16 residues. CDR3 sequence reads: CASSGSRSGNTDTQYF. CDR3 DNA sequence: TGTGCCAGCAGTGGTTCCCGGAGCGGAAACACAGATACGCAGTATTTT. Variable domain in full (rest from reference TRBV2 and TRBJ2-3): EPEVTQTPSHQVTQMGQEVILRCVPISNHLYFYWYRQILGQKVEFLVSFYNNEISEKSEIFDDQFSVERPDGSNFTLKIRSTKLEDSAMYFCASSGSRSGNTDTQYFGPGTRLTVL.

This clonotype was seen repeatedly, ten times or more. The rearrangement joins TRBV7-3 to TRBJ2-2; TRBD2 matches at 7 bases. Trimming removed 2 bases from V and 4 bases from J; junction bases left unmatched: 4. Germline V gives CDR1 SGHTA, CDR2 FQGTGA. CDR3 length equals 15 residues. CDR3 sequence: CASSLLGEGTGELFF. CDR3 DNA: TGTGCCAGCAGCTTATTGGGGGAGGGCACCGGGGAGCTGTTTTTT.

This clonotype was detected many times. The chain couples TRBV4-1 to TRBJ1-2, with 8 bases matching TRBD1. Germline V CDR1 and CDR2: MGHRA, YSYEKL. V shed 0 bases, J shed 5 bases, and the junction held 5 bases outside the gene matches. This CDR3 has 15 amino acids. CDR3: CASSQEGQGEYGYTF. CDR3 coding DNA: TGCGCCAGCAGCCAAGAAGGACAGGGAGAATATGGCTACACCTTC.

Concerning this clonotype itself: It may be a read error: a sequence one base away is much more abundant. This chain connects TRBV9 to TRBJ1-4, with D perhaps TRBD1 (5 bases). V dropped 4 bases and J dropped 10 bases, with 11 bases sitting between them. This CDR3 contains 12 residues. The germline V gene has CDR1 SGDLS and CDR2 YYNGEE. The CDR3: CASSYPRGKLFF. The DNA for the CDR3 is TGTGCCAGCAGCTACCCAAGGGGAAAACTGTTTTTT.